What follows are 25 T cell receptor beta chains derived from one specimen sequenced in a study of CD8+CD57+ T cells in acquired aplastic anemia. Whoever was chosen for sequencing had shown CD8+CD57+ cell expansion by flow cytometry. TCR beta VDJ and CDR3 profiles were obtained from a genomic DNA template. MiXCR, applied by TCRdb to the reads, yields one record per CDR3 protein. The table has over 150,000 distinct CDR3 sequences, around 63% seen once. The sequenced sample was sorted CD4+, CD8+, or CD8+CD57+ T cells (not recorded which) from PBMCs. The source of these receptors is a human donor with aplastic anemia.

The chain recombines TRBV4-2 with TRBJ1-4; D unclear. Germline V gives CDR1 LGHNA, CDR2 YNFKEQ. V lost 1 base and J 11 bases, leaving 14 bases between the germline ends. CDR3 size: 14 residues. The CDR3 sequence is CASSQVSGRDKLFF. The CDR3 DNA is TGTGCCAGCAGCCAAGTTTCGGGCAGAGATAAACTGTTTTTT.

Of note for this clonotype: One end of the junction is discordant with germline, which a read error may explain. The V and J genes are TRBV7-3 and TRBJ1-4, with D perhaps TRBD1 (5 bases). CDR3 size: 13 residues. Germline loops: CDR1 SGHTA, CDR2 FQGTGA. The CDR3 sequence: CASSIGTGEKLFF. The CDR3 DNA reads TGTGCCAGCAGCATCGGGACTGGTGAAAAACTGTTTTTC.

This clonotype has only a few counts. The V gene is TRBV9, the J gene TRBJ2-3, with 8 positions matching TRBD1. The V gene end was trimmed by 3 bases and the J gene end by 5 bases; junction bases not matched to a gene: 5. Germline values: CDR1 SGDLS, CDR2 YYNGEE. The CDR3 totals 14 residues. The CDR3 region is CASSAGQGRDTQYF. DNA for the CDR3: TGTGCCAGCAGCGCCGGACAGGGTCGAGATACGCAGTATTTT.

This clonotype was seen ten or more times. One end of the junction varies from germline; a read error may be responsible. The J gene is TRBJ2-7, the V gene TRBV10-2, with D possibly TRBD2 on 5 matching bases. The CDR3 runs to 12 residues. Germline V gene sequence: CDR1 WSHSY, CDR2 SAAADI. The DNA for the CDR3 is TGCGCCAGCTACGGGAACTCCTACGGGCAGTACTTC. It specifies CASYGNSYGQYF.

This clonotype has at least ten counts. The V and J genes are TRBV24-1 and TRBJ2-3; D gene ambiguous. The CDR3 totals 14 residues. V lost 8 bases, J lost 0 bases, and 11 bases lay in between. Germline lookup yields CDR1 KGHDR and CDR2 SFDVKD. In DNA form, the CDR3 reads TGTGCCACCACGACTGCGTCGAGCACAGATACGCAGTATTTT. Its translation: CATTTASSTDTQYF.

The chain uses TRBV19 and TRBJ2-3; no definite D call. CDR1 is LNHDA and CDR2 is SQIVND in the germline V gene (reference sequence). The V gene lost 8 bases and the J gene lost 6 bases, with 9 bases spanning the gap. The CDR3 is 11 residues long. In nucleotides, the CDR3 is TGTGCCAGTGGCCTCCTGGATACGCAGTATTTT. It yields the protein CASGLLDTQYF.

This clonotype was detected many times. This chain uses TRBV9 with TRBJ1-4, with D possibly being TRBD1 (5 bases). Trimming left V 0 bases short and J 8 bases short, with 8 bases between. The CDR3 has 13 residues. Per germline, CDR1 SGDLS and CDR2 YYNGEE. In DNA form, the CDR3 reads TGTGCCAGCAGCGTAGCTGGGGGAGAAAAACTGTTTTTT. Amino acid sequence: CASSVAGGEKLFF.

In regard to this clonotype: Its ends do not fully match the called genes, so a read error is possible. This chain uses TRBV7-7 with TRBJ2-5; TRBD1 is a possible D gene (5 bases). CDR1 is SSHAT and CDR2 is FNYEAQ in the germline V gene (reference sequence). This CDR3 is 14 amino acids long. CDR3 nucleotides: TGTGCTAGCAGTCCAACAGGCCTCCAAGAGACCCAGTACTTC. It specifies CASSPTGLQETQYF.

This clonotype was counted ten times or more. The rearrangement uses TRBV29-1 and TRBJ2-7, with 9 bases matching TRBD1. The germline V gene has CDR1 SQVTM and CDR2 ANQGSEA. Trimming cost V 7 bases and J 5 bases; bases outside gene matches: 9. This CDR3 has 13 amino acids. The CDR3: CSEYPGQGNEQYF. CDR3 in DNA: TGCAGCGAGTATCCGGGACAGGGCAACGAGCAGTACTTC.

This chain uses TRBV2 with TRBJ1-1, with 10 bases matching TRBD1. With 11 bases clipped from V and 1 base from J, the junction kept 4 bases outside the gene matches. CDR3 length equals 13 residues. The germline CDR1 and CDR2 sequences are SNHLY and FYNNEI. CDR3 bases: TGTGCCTCCGGGACAGGGGCGAACACTGAAGCTTTCTTT. It yields the protein CASGTGANTEAFF.

This clonotype was detected many times. The chain combines TRBV6-5 with TRBJ2-5; tentative D call: TRBD1 (5 bases). CDR3 size: 14 residues. The germline V and J ends were trimmed by 2 bases and 0 bases, with 7 bases remaining between them. Germline V CDR1 and CDR2: MNHEY, SVGAGI. The CDR3 loop reads CASSYGADQETQYF. The CDR3 nucleotides are TGTGCCAGCAGTTACGGGGCGGACCAAGAGACCCAGTACTTC.

J is TRBJ2-7 and V is TRBV10-3; the match to TRBD2 covers 7 bases. Germline loops: CDR1 ENHRY, CDR2 SYGVKD. This CDR3 is 13 amino acids long. V trimming: 7 bases; J trimming: 1 base; junction bases outside the gene matches: 4. DNA for the CDR3: TGTGCCATCACTGAAGCGGGGTCCTACGAGCAGTACTTC. Protein product: CAITEAGSYEQYF.

This clonotype was seen at least ten times. DNA of the CDR3: TGTGCCACCAGTGATTATAGAGATACGCAGTATTTT. This codes for CATSDYRDTQYF. The V call is TRBV24-1, the J call TRBJ2-3; no definite D call. This CDR3 comprises 12 residues. Between the trimmed V and J ends, which lost 2 bases and 5 bases, there was a span of 4 bases. Germline CDR1 and CDR2: KGHDR and SFDVKD.

The J gene is TRBJ2-5, the V gene TRBV24-1; D may correspond to TRBD1 or TRBD2 (6 bases each). Germline V gene data show CDR1 as KGHDR and CDR2 as SFDVKD. Trimming left V 3 bases short and J 5 bases short, with 15 bases between. The CDR3 totals 15 residues. CDR3 nucleotides: TGTGCCACCAGTGATCCTTCAGGGGCGGGGGAGACCCAGTACTTC. Translating gives CATSDPSGAGETQYF.

This clonotype has more than one count but fewer than ten. Possible read error: a much larger clone is one base away. The chain has TRBV20-1 and TRBJ2-1; TRBD2 is a possible D gene (5 bases). V lost 6 bases, J lost 0 bases, and 12 bases lay in between. The length of the CDR3 is 14 residues. Germline loops: CDR1 DFQATT, CDR2 SNEGSKA (reference sequence). CDR3 bases: TGCAGTGCCATCGGGGTTGGCTCCTACAATGAGCAGTTCTTC. This encodes CSAIGVGSYNEQFF.

The chain is built from TRBV2 and TRBJ2-3; the match to TRBD2 covers 11 bases. The V segment lost 2 bases and the J segment 6 bases; nucleotides outside the gene matches: 10. Germline V CDR1 and CDR2: SNHLY, FYNNEI. The CDR3 consists of 17 residues. CDR3 DNA sequence: TGTGCCAGCAGTGAATTTCTAGCGGGAGGAGGCGGGGATACGCAGTATTTT. Protein: CASSEFLAGGGGDTQYF.

The V gene is TRBV20-1, the J gene TRBJ1-6; D is undetermined. Germline CDR1 and CDR2: DFQATT and SNEGSKA (reference sequence). Trimming stripped 3 bases from V and 1 base from J, with 7 bases between. The CDR3 runs 14 residues. The CDR3 sequence: CSASQDSYNSPLHF. CDR3 nucleotide sequence: TGCAGTGCTAGCCAGGATTCCTATAATTCACCCCTCCACTTT.

J is TRBJ1-5 and V is TRBV7-8; TRBD1 is a possible D gene (5 bases). With 5 bases removed from V and 6 bases from J, the gap between germline ends came to 11 bases. Germline CDR1 SGHVS, CDR2 FQNEAQ. The CDR3 has 13 amino acids. The CDR3 coding sequence is TGTGCCAGCAGCCTGGGGGGTATTCAGCCCCAGCATTTT. This gives the protein CASSLGGIQPQHF.

The rearrangement joins TRBV25-1 to TRBJ2-1; D gene uncertain. From germline, CDR1 is MGHDK and CDR2 SYGVNS. Between the trimmed V and J ends, which lost 6 bases and 5 bases, there was a span of 8 bases. The CDR3 length is 12 residues. Here the CDR3 reads CASSFPHNEQFF. Written as DNA, the CDR3 is TGTGCCAGCAGCTTCCCCCACAATGAGCAGTTCTTC.

The table lists this clonotype with many counts. The chain links TRBV11-2 to TRBJ1-1; 11 bases align to TRBD1. V lost 4 bases and J lost 3; bases outside the gene matches: 10. CDR3 length: 17 amino acids. Per germline, CDR1 SGHAT and CDR2 FQNNGV. The CDR3 DNA sequence: TGTGCCAGCAGCTCCGGGACAGGGGGATTGGCGGACACTGAAGCTTTCTTT. This sequence encodes CASSSGTGGLADTEAFF.

This chain connects TRBV5-1 to TRBJ2-7; D call uncertain. Germline V CDR1 and CDR2: SGHRS, YFSETQ. The CDR3 extends over 15 amino acids. V lost 0 bases to trimming and J lost 0 bases, with 10 bases between them. CDR3 nucleotides: TGCGCCAGCAGCTTGGTTGTCGGCAACTCCTACGAGCAGTACTTC. This encodes CASSLVVGNSYEQYF.

The genes are TRBV7-4 and TRBJ2-1; TRBD2 matches 9 bases. The length of the CDR3 is 16 residues. The V gene end was trimmed by 5 bases and the J gene end by 3 bases; junction bases not matched to a gene: 8. The germline V gene has CDR1 SGHVT and CDR2 SQSDAQ. The CDR3 DNA sequence: TGTGCCAGCAGCGAGTTGGCGGGGGGGATCTACAATGAGCAGTTCTTC. Protein sequence: CASSELAGGIYNEQFF.

The V gene is TRBV7-2, the J gene TRBJ1-5; weak D call: TRBD1 (6 bases). V lost 6 bases and J lost 4, with 10 bases in between. The CDR3 spans 13 residues. CDR1 is SGHTA, CDR2 FQGNSA, per germline. Here the CDR3 DNA reads TGTGCCAGCAGTAGACAGGATAATCAGCCCCAGCATTTT. Its protein product is CASSRQDNQPQHF.

V and J are TRBV20-1 and TRBJ1-5; D gene uncertain. Trimming cost V 3 bases and J 3 bases, with 9 bases left between them. CDR3 length: 13 residues. The germline V gene encodes CDR1 DFQATT and CDR2 SNEGSKA (reference sequence). This CDR3 reads CSASHGANQPQHF. The CDR3 DNA follows: TGCAGTGCTAGTCACGGAGCCAATCAGCCCCAGCATTTT.

The genes are TRBV12-3 or TRBV12-4 and TRBJ2-7, with 11 bases identical to TRBD2. The CDR3 extends over 16 amino acids. V was pared by 7 bases and J by 2 bases, with 10 bases of the junction left unmatched. The CDR3, as DNA: TGTGCCAGCACCTCCCTGACTAGCGGGGCTCCCTACGAGCAGTACTTC. Residues: CASTSLTSGAPYEQYF.